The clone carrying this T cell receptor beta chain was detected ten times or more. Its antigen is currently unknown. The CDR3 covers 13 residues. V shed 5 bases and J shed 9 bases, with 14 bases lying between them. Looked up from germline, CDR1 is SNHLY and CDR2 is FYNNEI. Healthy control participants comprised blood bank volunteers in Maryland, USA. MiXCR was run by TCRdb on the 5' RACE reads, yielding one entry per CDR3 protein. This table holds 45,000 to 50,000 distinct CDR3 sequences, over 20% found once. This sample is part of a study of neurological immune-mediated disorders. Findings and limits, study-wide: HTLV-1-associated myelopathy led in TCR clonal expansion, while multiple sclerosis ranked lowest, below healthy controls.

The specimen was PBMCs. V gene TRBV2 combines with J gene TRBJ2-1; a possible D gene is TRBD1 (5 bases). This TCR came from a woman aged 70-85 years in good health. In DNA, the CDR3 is TGTGCCAGCAGTTGGGTTAGGCAGGGTGAGCAGTTCTTC. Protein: CASSWVRQGEQFF.